This passage covers 16 T cell receptor beta chains from one sample sequenced in a study of T cell repertoires in cytomegalovirus infection (dated by TCRdb to the late 2010s). The sequencer listed for this sample is Illumina HiSeq 1500. The public reads were reprocessed in TCRdb via fastp at Q25 and MiXCR, keeping in-frame beta chains. Each CDR3 protein appears once, grouped with its most common genes and DNA. In all, the sample holds a few hundred thousand distinct CDR3 sequences, and approximately 15% of those were seen once. The ten top clones hold around half of the sample. Specimen: CD8+ T cells from PBMCs. These receptors were obtained from a human donor in good health (CMV status not recorded). Some clones in this sample may be carry-over from other donors' samples.

This clonotype was observed at least ten times. The chain recombines TRBV6-6 with TRBJ2-7; D is perhaps TRBD1 (6 bases). Germline CDR1 MNHNY, CDR2 SVGAGI (reference sequence). This CDR3 is 15 amino acids long. V lost 0 bases to trimming and J lost 3 bases, with 12 bases between them. The CDR3 spells CASSYSDSGHYEQYF. The CDR3 nucleotides are TGTGCCAGCAGTTACTCGGACAGTGGACACTACGAGCAGTACTTC.

There are a few counts of this clonotype. The chain links TRBV7-9 to TRBJ2-7; D tentatively fits TRBD1 or TRBD2 (5 bases each). Germline values: CDR1 SEHNR, CDR2 FQNEAQ (reference sequence). V gave up 6 bases and J gave up 2 bases, with 14 bases separating them. The CDR3 extends over 14 amino acids. CDR3 sequence reads: CASSDGGTPYEQYF. The CDR3 DNA is TGTGCCAGCAGTGATGGGGGAACCCCCTACGAGCAGTACTTC. The full variable domain, with the rest looked up from reference TRBV7-9 and TRBJ2-7, is DTGVSQNPRHKITKRGQNVTFRCDPISEHNRLYWYRQTLGQGPEFLTYFQNEAQLEKSRLLSDRFSAERPKGSFSTLEIQRTEQGDSAMYLCASSDGGTPYEQYFGPGTRLTVT.

The sample holds a few counts of this clonotype. The chain links TRBV2 to TRBJ1-4; the D gene is possibly TRBD1 (5 bases). The V end was cut by 6 bases, the J end by 13 bases, with 9 bases between. The CDR3 totals 10 residues. CDR1 SNHLY and CDR2 FYNNEI come from the germline V gene. CDR3 loop: CASSVGRLFF. Here the CDR3 DNA reads TGTGCCAGCAGCGTGGGGCGACTGTTTTTT.

A word on this clonotype: This may stem from a read error, because a much larger clone lies one nucleotide away. As the CDR3 is not closed by the conserved phenylalanine or tryptophan, this likely results from a read error. This rearrangement joins TRBV7-9 to TRBJ2-5, with D hard to call. Between the trimmed V and J ends, which lost 1 base and 4 bases, there was a span of 10 bases. Per germline, CDR1 SEHNR and CDR2 FQNEAQ (reference sequence). This CDR3 is 14 amino acids long. CDR3 in DNA: TGTGCCAGCAGCTTAGACAGTCAGCTAGAGACCCAGTACTAC. It translates to CASSLDSQLETQYY.

This clonotype appeared many times. This chain uses TRBV7-9 with TRBJ1-4; D remains ambiguous. V shed 4 bases and J shed 1 base, with 13 bases lying between them. Germline V gene data show CDR1 as SEHNR and CDR2 as FQNEAQ (reference sequence). The CDR3 has 16 amino acids. The CDR3 loop reads CASSSIERETNEKLFF. CDR3 DNA: TGTGCCAGCAGCTCCATCGAAAGGGAAACTAATGAAAAACTGTTTTTT.

The sample holds many counts of this clonotype. This chain joins TRBV7-8 and TRBJ2-5; perhaps TRBD1 as D (5 bases). With 3 bases removed from V and 5 bases from J, the gap between germline ends came to 19 bases. From germline, CDR1 is SGHVS and CDR2 FQNEAQ. The CDR3 covers 16 residues. CDR3 sequence: CASSLYLDRMLETQYF. CDR3 in DNA: TGTGCCAGCAGCTTGTATCTCGACAGAATGCTGGAGACCCAGTACTTC.

The V call is TRBV27, the J call TRBJ1-1; D gene ambiguous. The V and J ends lost 0 bases and 3 bases respectively, with 8 bases between them. Germline-derived CDR1 and CDR2 are MNHEY and SMNVEV (reference sequence). CDR3 length equals 14 residues. The CDR3 here is CASSLSSADTEAFF. The CDR3 region has the DNA TGTGCCAGCAGTTTATCGTCGGCGGACACTGAAGCTTTCTTT.

This clonotype has at least ten counts. V gene TRBV29-1 combines with J gene TRBJ2-6; 12 nucleotides line up with TRBD2. Losses at the gene ends were 0 bases for V and 4 bases for J; bases not matched to a gene: 16. The germline CDR1 and CDR2 sequences are SQVTM and ANQGSEA. The CDR3 has 21 residues. The chain's CDR3 is CSVEDLPSGGAGVPGANVLTF. DNA for the CDR3: TGCAGCGTTGAAGATCTCCCTAGCGGGGGGGCTGGTGTCCCCGGGGCCAACGTCCTGACTTTC.

The chain combines TRBV2 with TRBJ2-1; 11 bases are a match to TRBD2. After removal of 6 bases from V and 4 bases from J, the junction contained 5 bases not matched to a gene. There are 15 residues in the CDR3. Germline CDR1 and CDR2: SNHLY and FYNNEI. The CDR3 is CASRPGLADYNEQFF. Here the CDR3 DNA reads TGTGCCAGCAGACCGGGACTAGCGGATTACAATGAGCAGTTCTTC. Full variable domain (rest looked up from reference TRBV2 and TRBJ2-1): EPEVTQTPSHQVTQMGQEVILRCVPISNHLYFYWYRQILGQKVEFLVSFYNNEISEKSEIFDDQFSVERPDGSNFTLKIRSTKLEDSAMYFCASRPGLADYNEQFFGPGTRLTVL.

This sequence joins TRBV18 and TRBJ1-3; D is undetermined. Germline values: CDR1 KGHSH, CDR2 LQKENI. The CDR3 extends over 17 amino acids. The germline V and J ends were trimmed by 3 bases and 0 bases, with 15 bases remaining between them. This chain's CDR3 is CASSPWGGMTSGNTIYF. Written as DNA, the CDR3 is TGTGCCAGCTCACCGTGGGGAGGAATGACCTCTGGAAACACCATATATTTT.

This chain links TRBV2 with TRBJ2-7, with D perhaps TRBD1 (6 bases). With 10 bases removed from V and 0 bases from J, the gap between germline ends came to 16 bases. Germline V gene lookup returns CDR1 SNHLY and CDR2 FYNNEI. The CDR3 is 14 residues long. CDR3 nucleotide sequence: TGTGCCACCCGGGACATCGACGTCTCCTACGAGCAGTACTTC. It is translated as CATRDIDVSYEQYF.

There are many counts of this clonotype. This sequence joins TRBV7-2 and TRBJ2-5; no definite D call. CDR1 and CDR2 from the germline V gene are SGHTA and FQGNSA. V gave up 5 bases and J gave up 2 bases, with 18 bases separating them. The CDR3 is 16 amino acids. For the CDR3, the DNA is TGTGCCAGCAGCCTCAGATCCAGGTCCGAACAAGAGACCCAGTACTTC. Protein: CASSLRSRSEQETQYF.

This clonotype was seen repeatedly, ten times or more. DNA of the CDR3: TGTGCCAGCAGCCAAGGGCTAGCGGGGGCCGAGCAGTACTTC. Amino acid sequence: CASSQGLAGAEQYF. This chain connects TRBV7-9 to TRBJ2-7, with TRBD2 identical over 10 bases. The CDR3 has 14 amino acids. The ends lost 5 bases at V and 6 bases at J; junction bases unmatched: 7. Germline loops: CDR1 SEHNR, CDR2 FQNEAQ (reference sequence).

This clonotype was found a few times. This chain links TRBV10-3 with TRBJ1-2, with 7 bases matching TRBD1. V lost 4 bases and J lost 1; bases outside the gene matches: 6. The CDR3 extends over 15 amino acids. CDR1 and CDR2 (germline): ENHRY, SYGVKD. Here the CDR3 reads CAISAGGIDNYGYTF. The CDR3 DNA reads as TGTGCCATCAGTGCAGGGGGGATAGATAACTATGGCTACACCTTC.

The CDR3 loop is CASGKSSSYNEQFF. In nucleotides, the CDR3 is TGTGCCAGCGGGAAATCTAGCTCCTACAATGAGCAGTTCTTC. The chain combines TRBV5-6 with TRBJ2-1, with D hard to call. CDR1 is SGHDT, CDR2 YYEEEE, per germline. V was clipped by 7 bases and J by 0 bases, with 11 bases between them. CDR3 length: 14 residues.

The genes are TRBV5-6 and TRBJ2-5; 11 positions agree with TRBD2. The CDR3 totals 15 residues. The ends lost 4 bases at V and 3 bases at J; junction bases unmatched: 5. Germline V lookup: CDR1 SGHDT, CDR2 YYEEEE. CDR3 region: CASSPGLAVKETQYF. The CDR3 bases are TGTGCCAGCAGCCCGGGACTAGCGGTTAAAGAGACCCAGTACTTC.